The clone carrying this TCR beta chain was detected once. The antigen is unknown. This sample was included in a study of cytomegalovirus exposure and HLA in healthy donors. Overall study results and limits: It was in a later analysis that TCR association rates were seen to vary by HLA locus, highest for DRB1 and lowest for HLA-C. Productive status was seen about 87% or about 30% of the time for most TCR beta V segments in an earlier analysis.

Trimming stripped 4 bases from V and 6 bases from J, with 21 bases between. The V gene's germline CDR1 is SGDLS and CDR2 YYNGEE. The CDR3 runs 16 residues. Researchers ran the PCR with 60 Vbeta and 13 Jbeta primers. The repertoire was sequenced with immunoSEQ multiplex PCR; TCRdb's copy has only in-frame clones and lacks some. The sample carries 150,000 to 200,000 clones, 85% recorded once. The clonotype was recovered from a man between 18 and 29 years old in good health and CMV-seropositive. V is TRBV9 and J is TRBJ2-3, with D possibly TRBD2 on 5 matching bases. The sample comprised PBMCs. The CDR3 here is CASSPPKGPGWDTQYF. CDR3 in DNA: TGTGCCAGCAGCCCACCAAAAGGACCGGGGTGGGATACGCAGTATTTT.